Below, 15 T cell receptor beta chains from the same sample are listed, as sequenced in a study of blood T cells in healthy people across ages. Together with a sample-barcoded 5' primer, a J-beta primer mix was included in a second PCR lasting about 7 to 11 cycles. A single record per CDR3 protein comes from TCRdb applying MiXCR to the 5' RACE reads. The repertoire has over 600,000 distinct CDR3 sequences, about 43% of them found once; the top ten carry about 32%. The sample comprised blood. Receptors were obtained from a man older than 75 in good health.

This clonotype occurred many times. The chain links TRBV2 to TRBJ2-7; D not certain. Germline V lookup: CDR1 SNHLY, CDR2 FYNNEI. The CDR3 has 13 amino acids. Trimming removed 8 bases at V and 0 bases at J, with 11 bases between. In DNA, the CDR3 is TGTGCCAGCGGAATTCCTAGCTCCTACGAGCAGTACTTC. Its translation is CASGIPSSYEQYF.

This clonotype was found a few times. This chain links TRBV14 with TRBJ2-5; D possibly corresponds to TRBD1 (6 bases). This CDR3 contains 16 residues. From germline, CDR1 is SGHDN and CDR2 FVKESK. V lost 3 bases, J lost 7 bases, and 21 bases lay in between. Here the CDR3 DNA reads TGTGCCAGCAGCCATACCGATAACAGGGCCGCGGGGACCCAGTACTTC. Amino acids: CASSHTDNRAAGTQYF.

On this clonotype: A much larger clonotype is one base distant, so this may be a read error. The chain uses TRBV24-1 and TRBJ2-3; D may be TRBD1 (6 bases). This CDR3 has 15 amino acids. V was cut by 2 bases and J by 3 bases, with 11 bases left in between. The germline V gene has CDR1 KGHDR and CDR2 SFDVKD. CDR3 region: CATSDSGDATDTQYF. As DNA, the CDR3 is TGTGCCACCAGTGATTCAGGGGACGCGACAGATACGCAGTATTTT.

This clonotype was found once. The chain has TRBV7-2 and TRBJ2-3; TRBD2 matches 7 bases. The CDR3 consists of 16 residues. V lost 5 bases, J lost 0 bases, and 8 bases stayed unmatched. Germline CDR1 and CDR2: SGHTA and FQGNSA. CDR3 sequence (DNA): TGTGCCAGCAGCCCCAACGGGGGGATAAGCACAGATACGCAGTATTTT. It yields the protein CASSPNGGISTDTQYF.

The chain employs TRBV20-1 and TRBJ1-1, with D unresolved. The CDR3 length is 14 residues. Germline-derived CDR1 and CDR2 are DFQATT and SNEGSKA (reference sequence). Trimming cost V 2 bases and J 1 base, with 11 bases left between them. CDR3 region: CSARRLQRNTEAFF. CDR3 sequence (DNA): TGCAGTGCTAGAAGACTACAAAGGAACACTGAAGCTTTCTTT.

The chain carries TRBV11-2 and TRBJ1-1; TRBD1 aligns across 7 bases. With V trimmed by 0 bases and J by 4 bases, 2 bases remained unmatched. Per the germline V gene, CDR1 is SGHAT and CDR2 is FQNNGV. The CDR3 is 14 amino acids. Written as DNA, the CDR3 is TGTGCCAGCAGCTTAGATGACAGGGTCACTGAAGCTTTCTTT. Translating gives CASSLDDRVTEAFF.

This sequence joins TRBV10-1 and TRBJ2-7; maybe TRBD1 (6 bases). Trimming cost V 2 bases and J 6 bases, with 14 bases left between them. The CDR3 is 14 amino acids. Germline loops: CDR1 WNHNN, CDR2 SYGVQD (reference sequence). The CDR3 coding sequence is TGCGCCAGCAGTGAGATTGCAGGGGTCGGCGAGCAGTACTTC. Translated, it gives CASSEIAGVGEQYF.

As regards this clonotype: This sequence may be a read error, since a much larger clone differs from it by one base. The chain carries TRBV6-2 or TRBV6-3 and TRBJ2-6, with D possibly being TRBD1 (6 bases). The CDR3 length is 16 residues. Per germline, CDR1 MNHEY and CDR2 SVGEGT. V lost 2 bases and J 3 bases, leaving 11 bases between the germline ends. The CDR3 sequence is CASSYREGVGANVLTF. CDR3 DNA: TGTGCCAGCAGTTACCGAGAGGGGGTTGGGGCCAACGTCCTGACTTTC.

This rearrangement joins TRBV3-1 to TRBJ2-5; perhaps TRBD1 as D (6 bases). The J call may be faulty, since TRBJ2-7 better matches the DNA end. CDR1 and CDR2 from the germline V gene are LGHDT and YNNKEL (reference sequence). The CDR3 consists of 13 residues. The CDR3 reads CASSHGQLNEQYF. The CDR3 coding sequence is TGTGCCAGCAGCCACGGACAGCTCAACGAGCAGTACTTC.

The chain recombines TRBV20-1 with TRBJ2-4; 14 bases agree with TRBD2. J was trimmed by 6 bases and V by 5 bases; bases with no gene match: 3. The CDR3 sequence is 14 residues long. Germline V lookup: CDR1 DFQATT, CDR2 SNEGSKA (reference sequence). The CDR3, as DNA: TGCAGTGCTCGGACTAGCGGGGGGCTAAACATTCAGTACTTC. As protein: CSARTSGGLNIQYF.

Worth noting for this clonotype: A much larger clone lies one base from this, so it may be a read error. The CDR3 coding sequence is TGTGCCAGCAGCTTTGGACAGTACTACGAGCGGTACTTC. Translation: CASSFGQYYERYF. The chain has TRBV6-6 and TRBJ2-7; TRBD1 might be the D (6 bases). Germline V gene lookup returns CDR1 MNHNY and CDR2 SVGAGI (reference sequence). This CDR3 has 13 amino acids.

The chain recombines TRBV27 with TRBJ1-4, with 9 bases that match TRBD1. Germline lookup yields CDR1 MNHEY and CDR2 SMNVEV (reference sequence). The CDR3 is 14 residues long. J lost 6 bases, V lost 8 bases, and 7 bases had no gene match. The CDR3 loop reads CASSSGQGDEKLFF. For the CDR3, the DNA is TGTGCCAGCTCCTCGGGACAGGGAGATGAAAAACTGTTTTTT.

This clonotype was seen more than once but under ten times. The chain has TRBV2 and TRBJ1-1; D gene ambiguous. Trimming stripped 4 bases from V and 0 bases from J, with 9 bases between. The germline CDR1 and CDR2 sequences are SNHLY and FYNNEI. The CDR3 contains 14 residues. The DNA for the CDR3 is TGTGCCAGCAGTGCATCCGGATTGAACACTGAAGCTTTCTTT. It yields the protein CASSASGLNTEAFF.

The chain uses TRBV7-2 and TRBJ2-5; D is undetermined. Deletions cut 8 bases from V and 5 bases from J, with 21 bases between. CDR1 and CDR2 from the germline V gene are SGHTA and FQGNSA. The CDR3 contains 15 residues. The CDR3 loop reads CASGLWVDSVETQYF. For the CDR3, the DNA is TGTGCCAGCGGTCTATGGGTGGATTCGGTGGAGACCCAGTACTTC.

This clonotype was detected a few times. The genes are TRBV10-3 and TRBJ1-2; perhaps TRBD1 as D (5 bases). V gave up 2 bases and J gave up 5 bases, with 12 bases separating them. Per the germline V gene, CDR1 is ENHRY and CDR2 is SYGVKD. CDR3 size: 14 residues. The CDR3 reads CAISEPGSGYGYTF. The CDR3 DNA follows: TGTGCCATCAGTGAGCCGGGATCAGGGTATGGCTACACCTTC.